The 8 T cell receptor beta chains reported below all come from one sample, sequenced in a study of cytomegalovirus exposure and HLA in healthy donors. PCR was performed using 60 Vbeta and 13 Jbeta primers. The protocol was immunoSEQ multiplex PCR, while the TCRdb copy is restricted to in-frame clones and leaves out a portion. This sample yields under 200,000 clones, of which around 80% are seen a single time; 0.65% to 0.75% belongs to the top ten. The sample comprised PBMCs. The source is a woman aged 40 to 55 in good health and CMV-seronegative.

The chain uses TRBV7-2 and TRBJ1-3; 7 bases agree with TRBD1. V lost 3 bases, J lost 4 bases, and 6 bases stayed unmatched. The germline gives CDR1 SGHTA, CDR2 FQGNSA. The CDR3 is 15 amino acids. CDR3 nucleotides: TGTGCCAGCAGCTTGCCACAGGGGTACGGAAACACCATATATTTT. It translates to CASSLPQGYGNTIYF.

CDR3 coding DNA: TGTGCCAGCATGATCGGGGGGGAACACCGGGATACGCAGTATTTT. Protein: CASMIGGEHRDTQYF. This chain uses TRBV5-4 with TRBJ2-3, with 8 bases identical to TRBD2. The CDR3 is 15 amino acids. The V gene end was trimmed by 6 bases and the J gene end by 6 bases; junction bases not matched to a gene: 12. Germline assignment: CDR1 SGHNT and CDR2 YYREEE (reference sequence). The entire variable domain, with the rest obtained from reference TRBV5-4 and TRBJ2-3, is as follows: ETGVTQSPTHLIKTRGQQVTLRCSSQSGHNTVSWYQQALGQGPQFIFQYYREEENGRGNFPPRFSGLQFPNYSSELNVNALELDDSALYLCASMIGGEHRDTQYFGPGTRLTVL.

The V call is TRBV6-6, the J call TRBJ2-1; the D gene is possibly TRBD2 (5 bases). V gave up 2 bases and J gave up 7 bases, with 9 bases separating them. Germline V lookup: CDR1 MNHNY, CDR2 SVGAGI (reference sequence). The CDR3 totals 13 residues. CDR3 sequence reads: CASSYGLANEQFF. CDR3 nucleotide sequence: TGTGCCAGCAGTTACGGACTCGCGAATGAGCAGTTCTTC.

The chain recombines TRBV6-1 with TRBJ1-5; possibly TRBD1 for D (5 bases). This CDR3 is built from 16 residues. The V and J ends lost 1 base and 3 bases respectively, with 13 bases between them. The germline V gene has CDR1 MNHNS and CDR2 SASEGT. Here the CDR3 DNA reads TGTGCCAGCAGTGAAGTGGGTGGGACTCCCAATCAGCCCCAGCATTTT. It is translated as CASSEVGGTPNQPQHF.

The chain combines TRBV6-5 with TRBJ1-4; 10 bases fit TRBD1. V lost 0 bases and J lost 6; bases outside the gene matches: 1. The CDR3 has 15 amino acids. CDR1 and CDR2 from the germline V gene are MNHEY and SVGAGI. The CDR3 nucleotides are TGTGCCAGCAGTTACTCGGACAGGGGGGATGAAAAACTGTTTTTT. It encodes CASSYSDRGDEKLFF.

The chain employs TRBV29-1 and TRBJ1-2; TRBD1 matches at 8 bases. Per germline, CDR1 SQVTM and CDR2 ANQGSEA. CDR3 length: 12 amino acids. The trim removed 7 bases at V and 2 bases at J, leaving 3 bases unmatched. In nucleotides, the CDR3 is TGCAGCGGTCGACAGGGGAACTATGGCTACACCTTC. Encoded protein: CSGRQGNYGYTF.

In its sample, this clone was seen a few times. V gene TRBV5-1 combines with J gene TRBJ2-7; the match to TRBD2 covers 11 bases. The CDR3 sequence is 17 residues long. V lost 4 bases to trimming and J lost 2 bases; unmatched junction nucleotides: 11. CDR1 and CDR2 (germline): SGHRS, YFSETQ. CDR3 DNA: TGCGCCAGCAGCCGAGGGCTTCCTAGCGGGAGGCCCTACGAGCAGTACTTC. Translated, it gives CASSRGLPSGRPYEQYF.

The rearrangement joins TRBV13 to TRBJ2-3; D may be TRBD2 (5 bases). This CDR3 has 15 residues. V lost 0 bases and J 1 base, leaving 8 bases between the germline ends. Germline V gene lookup returns CDR1 PRHDT and CDR2 FYEKMQ (reference sequence). CDR3 DNA: TGTGCCAGCAGCTTAGGAGGGAGTGGCACAGATACGCAGTATTTT. Protein sequence: CASSLGGSGTDTQYF.